This entry is about one T cell receptor beta chain. Its antigen is unknown. This sample was taken from a study of OX40 agonist ivuxolimab in advanced cancers. Overall study context: A diagnosis of hepatocellular carcinoma, melanoma, renal cell or head and neck cancer was present in dose-escalation patients.

TCRdb's copy holds only in-frame clones and misses some; the assay was immunoSEQ multiplex PCR. Among roughly 120,000 clones, 92% were seen once, and the ten largest hold roughly 0.8%. General study points: There were also nonresponders showing low normalized T-cell clonal expansion.

The V end was cut by 5 bases, the J end by 4 bases, with 6 bases between. The CDR3 is 12 residues long. Germline V lookup: CDR1 MNHEY, CDR2 SVGAGI. The source material was CD4+ or CD8+ T cells sorted from blood, sampled in a trial of the OX40 agonist ivuxolimab. The chain has TRBV6-5 and TRBJ1-3, with D uncertain. This clonotype was obtained from an adult with an advanced solid tumor such as melanoma, head and neck, liver or kidney cancer. The CDR3 bases are TGTGCCAGCAGTCCTGACGGAAACACCATATATTTT. It encodes CASSPDGNTIYF.